Below are 9 T cell receptor beta chains sequenced from a single sample in a study of cytomegalovirus exposure and HLA in healthy donors. PCR used 60 Vbeta primers and 13 Jbeta primers. Assay: immunoSEQ multiplex PCR; the TCRdb copy retains only in-frame clones and omits some. In the table there are about 110,000 clones, approximately 69% of which are singletons. Sequencing input: PBMCs. The receptors here all came from a man in his thirties or forties in good health and CMV-seronegative.

The gene calls are TRBV30 and TRBJ2-1; D is unresolved. This CDR3 spans 11 amino acids. V shed 4 bases and J shed 1 base, with 2 bases lying between them. CDR1 and CDR2 (germline): GTSNPN, SVGIG (reference sequence). The CDR3 loop reads CAWTSYNEQFF. CDR3 nucleotides: TGTGCCTGGACTTCCTACAATGAGCAGTTCTTC.

The rearrangement uses TRBV19 and TRBJ1-2, with no clear D. The ends were cut back, 2 bases at V and 4 bases at J, with 11 bases in the middle. The CDR3 sequence is 14 residues long. The V gene's germline CDR1 is LNHDA and CDR2 SQIVND (reference sequence). The CDR3 nucleotides read TGTGCCAGTAGTATACAGCGGAGTTCCTATGGCTACACCTTC. Amino acids: CASSIQRSSYGYTF.

The V call is TRBV10-3, the J call TRBJ1-2; D is perhaps TRBD1 (6 bases). The V end was cut by 4 bases, the J end by 6 bases, with 9 bases between. This CDR3 region has 12 residues. In germline, CDR1 is ENHRY, CDR2 SYGVKD. CDR3: CAISAGDDGYTF. CDR3 DNA sequence: TGTGCCATCAGTGCAGGGGACGATGGCTACACCTTC.

V gene TRBV4-3 combines with J gene TRBJ2-7; 9 bases line up with TRBD1. Germline lookup yields CDR1 LGHNA and CDR2 YSLEER. After removal of 4 bases from V and 2 bases from J, the junction contained 9 bases not matched to a gene. CDR3 length equals 16 residues. The CDR3 reads CASSPKPGQGTYEQYF. For the CDR3, the DNA is TGCGCCAGCAGCCCCAAGCCGGGACAGGGAACCTACGAGCAGTACTTC.

The chain links TRBV19 to TRBJ1-1; D possibly corresponds to TRBD1 (6 bases). Germline CDR1 reads LNHDA; CDR2 reads SQIVND (reference sequence). V was shortened by 5 bases and J by 0 bases, with 22 bases between the two germline ends. The CDR3 length is 18 residues. The CDR3: CASSAHQGLRGMNTEAFF. The CDR3 DNA is TGTGCCAGTAGTGCCCACCAGGGGCTGAGGGGGATGAACACTGAAGCTTTCTTT.

The chain recombines TRBV7-2 with TRBJ2-7; 7 bases fit TRBD2. The ends lost 0 bases at V and 2 bases at J; junction bases unmatched: 1. The CDR3 sequence is 14 residues long. Germline V gives CDR1 SGHTA, CDR2 FQGNSA. The CDR3 is CASSLAGLTYEQYF. CDR3 DNA sequence: TGTGCCAGCAGCTTAGCGGGACTAACCTACGAGCAGTACTTC.

This clone occurred a few times. The chain couples TRBV5-8 to TRBJ2-7; weak D call: TRBD2 (6 bases). CDR3 size: 14 residues. Looked up from germline, CDR1 is SGHTS and CDR2 is YDEGEE. Deletions cut 3 bases from V and 0 bases from J, with 10 bases between. CDR3 sequence (DNA): TGTGCCAGCAGCTCGGGGGTCACCTCCTACGAGCAGTACTTC. Translating it yields CASSSGVTSYEQYF.

The V and J genes are TRBV19 and TRBJ2-1; D might be TRBD1 (5 bases). V lost 0 bases and J 0 bases, leaving 9 bases between the germline ends. This CDR3 region has 16 residues. Germline CDR1 LNHDA, CDR2 SQIVND (reference sequence). Written as DNA, the CDR3 is TGTGCCAGTAGTATAGATAGGGGAAGCTCCTACAATGAGCAGTTCTTC. Residues: CASSIDRGSSYNEQFF. The variable domain in full, with the rest retrieved from reference TRBV19 and TRBJ2-1, is DGGITQSPKYLFRKEGQNVTLSCEQNLNHDAMYWYRQDPGQGLRLIYYSQIVNDFQKGDIAEGYSVSREKKESFPLTVTSAQKNPTAFYLCASSIDRGSSYNEQFFGPGTRLTVL.

About this clone: This same CDR3 is encoded by further DNA sequences in the sample. This chain joins TRBV19 and TRBJ1-1; no firm D call. Trimming took 7 bases from V and 1 from J, leaving 13 bases between them. Germline V gene data show CDR1 as LNHDA and CDR2 as SQIVND (reference sequence). The CDR3 totals 14 residues. CDR3 bases: TGTGCCAGTAACCTAGGCGGGTCGAACACTGAAGCTTTCTTT. This codes for CASNLGGSNTEAFF.